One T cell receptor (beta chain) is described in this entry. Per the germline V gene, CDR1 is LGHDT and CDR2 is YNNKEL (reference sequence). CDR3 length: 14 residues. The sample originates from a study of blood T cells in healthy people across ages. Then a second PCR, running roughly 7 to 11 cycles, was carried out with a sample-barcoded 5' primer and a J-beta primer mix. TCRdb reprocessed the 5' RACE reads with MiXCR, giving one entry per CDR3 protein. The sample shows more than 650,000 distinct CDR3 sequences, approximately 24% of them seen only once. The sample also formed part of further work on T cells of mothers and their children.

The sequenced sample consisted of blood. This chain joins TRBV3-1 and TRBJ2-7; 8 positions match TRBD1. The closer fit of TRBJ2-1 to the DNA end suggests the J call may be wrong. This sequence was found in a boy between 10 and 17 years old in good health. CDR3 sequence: CASSQGDRRSEQFF. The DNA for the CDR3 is TGTGCCAGCAGCCAAGGGGACAGGAGGAGTGAGCAGTTCTTC.